The present T cell receptor beta chain was sequenced within a study of regulatory T cells in long-lasting Graves disease. About the study: It was over 5 years of antithyroid drugs, with positive TSH receptor antibodies, that meant persistent Graves' disease. Findings of the study overall: TRBV28 was favored in persistent disease, as were TRBJ1-2 and TRBJ2-5. It is possible that accuracy was reduced by the small size of the sample.

According to the study, TCR beta libraries were built with iRepertoire HTBI primers and CDR3-region Arm-PCR. In the study's own analysis: Gene usage covered approximately 60 TRBV and more than 13 TRBJ segments. TCRdb recomputed calls from the multiplex PCR reads with MiXCR, one row per CDR3 protein. These V and J calls rely on TCRdb rather than the paper's analysis. The sample has 350,000 to 500,000 distinct CDR3 sequences, 21% seen once. This CDR3 contains 13 residues. Germline V CDR1 and CDR2: SEHNR, FQNEAQ (reference sequence). V lost 6 bases and J lost 5, with 8 bases in between. Time point: persistent/refractory GD, antithyroid drugs over 5 years with positive TRAb. Isolated PBMC RNA provided the starting material for the TCR library. Of note for this clonotype: Antigen: not known.

This receptor was identified in a female donor with Graves disease. Sequenced material: peripheral blood mononuclear cells (PBMCs), taken when the disease was refractory, from a patient treated with antithyroid drugs. This chain joins TRBV7-9 and TRBJ1-6, with D tentatively TRBD1 (5 bases). The chain's CDR3 is CASRLGDNSPLHF. Here the CDR3 DNA reads TGTGCCAGCAGGTTGGGGGATAATTCACCCCTCCACTTT.